These 25 T cell receptor beta chains came from one sample sequenced in a study of technical replicates of blood from a few donors (dated by TCRdb to 2015 to 2018). Library prep was done by the immunoSEQ multiplex PCR assay. In its TCRdb copy, this immuneACCESS table keeps in-frame sequences only and misses some clones. Where compared with another copy, unresolved V genes explain less than half of these, and the others have no known cause. Across this sample there are about 12,000 clones, with 90% to 95% seen only once. 6.3% of the sample lies in the top ten. Material: PBMCs. The source of these receptors is a human donor in good health.

The chain is built from TRBV19 and TRBJ2-7; 7 bases align to TRBD1. Per germline, CDR1 LNHDA and CDR2 SQIVND (reference sequence). V trimming: 6 bases; J trimming: 1 base; junction bases outside the gene matches: 3. The CDR3 runs to 13 residues. CDR3 protein: CASSRDSSYEQYF. CDR3 in DNA: TGTGCCAGTAGCCGGGACAGTTCCTACGAGCAGTACTTC.

This chain links TRBV18 with TRBJ2-5, with 8 nucleotides matching TRBD1. This CDR3 comprises 15 residues. J gave up 3 bases and V 5 bases, and 8 bases lay outside the gene matches. Germline V gene lookup returns CDR1 KGHSH and CDR2 LQKENI. As DNA, the CDR3 is TGTGCCAGCTCAAACGATGGACAGGGAAAAGAGACCCAGTACTTC. Translated: CASSNDGQGKETQYF.

The chain employs TRBV2 and TRBJ2-3, with TRBD1 matching 8 bases. CDR3 length equals 14 residues. Germline lookup yields CDR1 SNHLY and CDR2 FYNNEI. V shed 11 bases and J 1 base; nucleotides not matched to a gene: 8. In DNA form, the CDR3 reads TGTGCCGGGAAAGGGACAGGAGGCACAGATACGCAGTATTTT. Protein: CAGKGTGGTDTQYF.

This rearrangement joins TRBV7-6 to TRBJ2-7; 7 bases are shared with TRBD1. CDR3 length: 16 residues. V gave up 1 base and J gave up 3 bases; unmatched junction bases: 9. Germline CDR1 and CDR2: SGHVS and FNYEAQ. CDR3 bases: TGTGCCAGCAGCTTAGATAAGGACAGGTTGGGCTACGAGCAGTACTTC. Encoded protein: CASSLDKDRLGYEQYF.

The sample holds a few counts of this clone. The rearrangement uses TRBV7-9 and TRBJ1-1; D gene uncertain. The germline V gene encodes CDR1 SEHNR and CDR2 FQNEAQ (reference sequence). The CDR3 consists of 14 residues. The V end lost 1 base, the J end lost 4 bases, and 10 bases lay between the germline ends. CDR3 residues: CASSLVSFPTEAFF. CDR3 DNA: TGTGCCAGCAGCTTAGTCAGTTTCCCCACTGAAGCTTTCTTT. Combining the CDR3 with reference TRBV7-9 and TRBJ1-1 gives the whole variable domain DTGVSQNPRHKITKRGQNVTFRCDPISEHNRLYWYRQTLGQGPEFLTYFQNEAQLEKSRLLSDRFSAERPKGSFSTLEIQRTEQGDSAMYLCASSLVSFPTEAFFGQGTRLTVV.

The chain combines TRBV28 with TRBJ2-7; no firm D call. With 6 bases removed from V and 6 bases from J, the gap between germline ends came to 18 bases. CDR3 length: 14 residues. The germline V gene encodes CDR1 MDHEN and CDR2 SYDVKM. In DNA form, the CDR3 reads TGTGCCAGCAGCCTTACCGACTTGATTGGCGAGCAGTACTTC. Protein: CASSLTDLIGEQYF.

The chain links TRBV7-2 to TRBJ2-2, with D tentatively TRBD1 (6 bases). The V end lost 6 bases, the J end lost 6 bases, and 14 bases lay between the germline ends. CDR3 length equals 14 residues. CDR1 and CDR2 (germline): SGHTA, FQGNSA. The CDR3 region has the DNA TGTGCCAGCAGATATGACAGGAGGTCCGGGGAGCTGTTTTTT. Protein: CASRYDRRSGELFF.

CDR3 nucleotides: TGTGCCAGCAGCCTCGGGGTTGAAGTGGATGAGCAGTTCTTC. Translating gives CASSLGVEVDEQFF. The chain uses TRBV7-9 and TRBJ2-1; a weak D match, TRBD2 (5 bases). Trimming stripped 5 bases from V and 8 bases from J, with 16 bases between. The germline V gene has CDR1 SEHNR and CDR2 FQNEAQ (reference sequence). The CDR3 spans 14 residues.

This chain connects TRBV5-6 to TRBJ1-2; D is unresolved. Germline loops: CDR1 SGHDT, CDR2 YYEEEE. V was shortened by 5 bases and J by 8 bases, with 16 bases between the two germline ends. The CDR3 spans 13 residues. The CDR3 loop reads CASSYYSNRGYTF. CDR3 nucleotide sequence: TGTGCCAGCAGTTATTACAGCAACAGAGGCTACACCTTC.

The rearrangement joins TRBV6-6 to TRBJ1-2; a weak D match, TRBD1 (6 bases). From germline, CDR1 is MNHNY and CDR2 SVGAGI (reference sequence). The CDR3 extends over 15 amino acids. Trimming took 2 bases from V and 8 from J, leaving 18 bases between them. DNA of the CDR3: TGTGCCAGCAGTTACGGGGTTGGGGGGGCGCGGGGCTACACCTTC. As protein: CASSYGVGGARGYTF.

The chain links TRBV16 to TRBJ2-7, with D unclear. From germline, CDR1 is KGHSY and CDR2 FQNENV. The CDR3 covers 14 residues. V gave up 4 bases and J gave up 0 bases, with 10 bases separating them. DNA for the CDR3: TGTGCCAGCAGCCCACTGGAGAGCTCCTACGAGCAGTACTTC. The encoded protein is CASSPLESSYEQYF.

The V gene is TRBV15, the J gene TRBJ2-3, with 11 bases fitting TRBD2. With V trimmed by 5 bases and J by 4 bases, 8 bases remained unmatched. CDR3 length equals 16 residues. Per the germline V gene, CDR1 is LNHNV and CDR2 is YYDKDF (reference sequence). The DNA for the CDR3 is TGTGCCACCAGCCCTACTAGCGGGAGTGGCGCAGATACGCAGTATTTT. Its protein product is CATSPTSGSGADTQYF.

The chain uses TRBV2 and TRBJ2-5; 8 bases line up with TRBD2. CDR1 SNHLY and CDR2 FYNNEI come from the germline V gene. V trimming: 6 bases; J trimming: 2 bases; junction bases outside the gene matches: 11. The CDR3 runs 16 residues. The CDR3 loop reads CASRGVSGGWQETQYF. The CDR3, as DNA: TGTGCCAGCAGGGGTGTGTCGGGAGGGTGGCAAGAGACCCAGTACTTC.

V gene TRBV6-1 combines with J gene TRBJ2-7; 9 bases agree with TRBD1. Germline-derived CDR1 and CDR2 are MNHNS and SASEGT. Unmatched junction bases numbered 2, after V lost 1 base and J lost 1 base. The CDR3 loop spans 15 amino acids. The CDR3 loop is CASSEGQGVSYEQYF. The CDR3 region has the DNA TGTGCCAGCAGTGAAGGACAGGGGGTTTCCTACGAGCAGTACTTC.

The chain carries TRBV19 and TRBJ2-3; D is uncertain. The V gene's germline CDR1 is LNHDA and CDR2 SQIVND (reference sequence). The CDR3 length is 13 residues. The V gene lost 1 base and the J gene lost 3 bases, with 5 bases spanning the gap. The CDR3 DNA is TGTGCCAGTAGTATAGGAGCAACAGATACGCAGTATTTT. This encodes CASSIGATDTQYF. The complete variable domain, with remaining parts taken from reference TRBV19 and TRBJ2-3, reads DGGITQSPKYLFRKEGQNVTLSCEQNLNHDAMYWYRQDPGQGLRLIYYSQIVNDFQKGDIAEGYSVSREKKESFPLTVTSAQKNPTAFYLCASSIGATDTQYFGPGTRLTVL.

The chain carries TRBV11-2 and TRBJ1-1; unclear D gene. The CDR3 has 16 amino acids. Trimming left V 4 bases short and J 0 bases short, with 15 bases between. The germline V gene encodes CDR1 SGHAT and CDR2 FQNNGV. The CDR3 bases are TGTGCCAGCAGCTCGCCGGGAGGTACCATGAACACTGAAGCTTTCTTT. Its protein product is CASSSPGGTMNTEAFF. Based on the CDR3 plus reference TRBV11-2 and TRBJ1-1, the full variable domain is EAGVAQSPRYKIIEKRQSVAFWCNPISGHATLYWYQQILGQGPKLLIQFQNNGVVDDSQLPKDRFSAERLKGVDSTLKIQPAKLEDSAVYLCASSSPGGTMNTEAFFGQGTRLTVV.

Only one count was recorded for this clone. This chain links TRBV11-2 with TRBJ2-6, with 7 bases aligning to TRBD1. Germline values: CDR1 SGHAT, CDR2 FQNNGV. The CDR3 is made up of 18 amino acids. J lost 0 bases, V lost 6 bases, and 11 bases had no gene match. This CDR3 reads CASRPPGQTSSGANVLTF. The CDR3 DNA reads TGTGCCAGCAGGCCCCCGGGACAGACAAGCTCTGGGGCCAACGTCCTGACTTTC.

The CDR3 DNA is TGTGCCAGTAGCCCTGAGACAGGGCGAAAACTGTTTTTT. It specifies CASSPETGRKLFF. The gene calls are TRBV19 and TRBJ1-4; 7 bases match TRBD1. V lost 6 bases, J lost 10 bases, and 8 bases stayed unmatched. CDR1 LNHDA and CDR2 SQIVND come from the germline V gene (reference sequence). This CDR3 is built from 13 residues.

The chain employs TRBV30 and TRBJ1-4, with D possibly matching TRBD1 (5 bases). The CDR3 extends over 14 amino acids. The V end was cut by 0 bases, the J end by 7 bases, with 12 bases between. Germline V gene sequence: CDR1 GTSNPN, CDR2 SVGIG (reference sequence). CDR3 sequence reads: CAWSVMGEAEKLFF. As DNA, the CDR3 is TGTGCCTGGAGTGTAATGGGGGAGGCTGAAAAACTGTTTTTT.

V and J are TRBV11-2 and TRBJ2-7; 12 nucleotides line up with TRBD2. Germline loops: CDR1 SGHAT, CDR2 FQNNGV. This CDR3 has 19 amino acids. V dropped 4 bases and J dropped 4; count of bases not matched to a gene: 17. The CDR3 region has the DNA TGTGCCAGCAGCTCCCTTCGGGCTAGCGGGAGGGCCTTACCGTACGAGCAGTACTTC. This sequence encodes CASSSLRASGRALPYEQYF.

The rearrangement joins TRBV7-9 to TRBJ1-2; 9 positions match TRBD1. CDR1 is SEHNR, CDR2 FQNEAQ, per germline (reference sequence). The CDR3 length is 14 residues. J was trimmed by 6 bases and V by 5 bases; bases with no gene match: 7. The CDR3 spells CASSQVDRGHGYTF. In nucleotides, the CDR3 is TGTGCCAGCAGCCAAGTGGACAGGGGACATGGCTACACCTTC.

CDR3 DNA: TGTGCCAGCAGTGAAGGACTAGCGGAAACCGGGGAGCTGTTTTTT. Translating it yields CASSEGLAETGELFF. The gene calls are TRBV25-1 and TRBJ2-2; 10 nucleotides agree with TRBD2. V was clipped by 2 bases and J by 5 bases; unmatched bases: 2. Germline CDR1 MGHDK, CDR2 SYGVNS. The CDR3 is 15 residues long.

J is TRBJ2-1 and V is TRBV5-1; TRBD1 matches 11 bases. The CDR3 loop spans 16 amino acids. V dropped 3 bases and J dropped 6; count of bases not matched to a gene: 8. Per the germline V gene, CDR1 is SGHRS and CDR2 is YFSETQ. CDR3 protein: CASSSRPGTGGNEQFF. CDR3 sequence (DNA): TGCGCCAGCAGCTCACGACCAGGGACAGGGGGCAATGAGCAGTTCTTC.

The chain has TRBV30 and TRBJ1-2; D unresolved. This CDR3 is 14 amino acids long. V dropped 6 bases and J dropped 3 bases, with 17 bases sitting between them. Germline V gives CDR1 GTSNPN, CDR2 SVGIG (reference sequence). Here the CDR3 DNA reads TGTGCCTGTTTCGGGTCGCTTCTGGACTATGGCTACACCTTC. The encoded protein is CACFGSLLDYGYTF.

This chain connects TRBV21-1 to TRBJ2-3; the table assigns TRBD2, which was not confirmed against the DNA. TRBV21-1 is a known pseudogene. The CDR3 length is 16 residues. This CDR3 is CASSKGRGGFTDTQYF. The CDR3 region has the DNA TGTGCCAGCAGCAAAGGGCGGGGAGGGTTCACAGATACGCAGTATTTT.